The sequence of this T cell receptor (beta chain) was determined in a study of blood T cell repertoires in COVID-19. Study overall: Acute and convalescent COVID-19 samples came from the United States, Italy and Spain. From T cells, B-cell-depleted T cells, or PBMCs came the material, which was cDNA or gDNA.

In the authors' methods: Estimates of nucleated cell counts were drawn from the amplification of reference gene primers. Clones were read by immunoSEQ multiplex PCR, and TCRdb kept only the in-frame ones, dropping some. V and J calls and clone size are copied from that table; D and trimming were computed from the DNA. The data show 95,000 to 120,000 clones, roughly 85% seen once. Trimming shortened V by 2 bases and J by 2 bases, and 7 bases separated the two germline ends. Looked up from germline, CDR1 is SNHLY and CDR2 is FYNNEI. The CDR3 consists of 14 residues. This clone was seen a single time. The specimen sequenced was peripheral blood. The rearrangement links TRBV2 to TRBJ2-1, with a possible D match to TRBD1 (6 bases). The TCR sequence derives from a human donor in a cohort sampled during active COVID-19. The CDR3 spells CASSETGTYNEQFF. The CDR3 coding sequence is TGTGCCAGCAGTGAAACAGGGACCTACAATGAGCAGTTCTTC.